The clone carrying this T cell receptor (beta chain) has just a few counts. Antigen: not known. PCR amplification relied on 60 Vbeta primers (plus 13 Jbeta primers). Method: immunoSEQ multiplex PCR; TCRdb's copy keeps in-frame clones and lacks some. The profile shows about 200,000 clones, around 80% of them singletons. The data were obtained in a study of cytomegalovirus exposure and HLA in healthy donors. Study observations and caveats: Versus the roughly 700-donor mean, an Asian-associated ancestry cluster reportedly showed fewer N-insertions in a later analysis.

CDR1 is SGHRS, CDR2 YFSETQ, per germline. The CDR3 covers 16 residues. Trimming left V 0 bases short and J 4 bases short, with 14 bases between. The sample consisted of PBMCs. This TCR was recovered from a man in his late teens or twenties in good health and CMV-seronegative. The chain recombines TRBV5-1 with TRBJ2-1, with D unresolved. Written as DNA, the CDR3 is TGCGCCAGCAGCTTGGGGGCGACCGAACCATACAATGAGCAGTTCTTC. Amino acids: CASSLGATEPYNEQFF.